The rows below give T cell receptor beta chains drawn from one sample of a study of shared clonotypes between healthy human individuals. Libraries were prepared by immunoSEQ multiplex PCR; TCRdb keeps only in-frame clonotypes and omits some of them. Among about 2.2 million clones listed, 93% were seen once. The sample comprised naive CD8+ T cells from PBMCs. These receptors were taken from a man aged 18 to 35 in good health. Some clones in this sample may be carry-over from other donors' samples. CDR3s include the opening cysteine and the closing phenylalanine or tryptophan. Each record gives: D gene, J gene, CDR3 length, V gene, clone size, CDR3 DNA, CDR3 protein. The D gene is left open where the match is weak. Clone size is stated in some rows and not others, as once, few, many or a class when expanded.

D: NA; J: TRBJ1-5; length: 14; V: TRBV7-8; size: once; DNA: TGTGCCAGCAGCTTAAGCCATAGCAATCAGCCCCAGCATTTT; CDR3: CASSLSHSNQPQHF
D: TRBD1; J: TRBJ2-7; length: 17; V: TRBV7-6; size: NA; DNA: TGTGCCAGCAGCTTAGGGGCGAGACAGGGGGCGTCAGACGAGCAGTACTTC; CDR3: CASSLGARQGASDEQYF
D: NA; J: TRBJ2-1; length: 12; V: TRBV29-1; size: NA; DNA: TGCAGCGTTGCTGGGCTCTCCAATGAGCAGTTCTTC; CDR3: CSVAGLSNEQFF
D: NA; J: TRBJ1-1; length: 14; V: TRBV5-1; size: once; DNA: TGCGCCAGCAGCTTAGGAGGCCTGAACACTGAAGCTTTCTTT; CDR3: CASSLGGLNTEAFF
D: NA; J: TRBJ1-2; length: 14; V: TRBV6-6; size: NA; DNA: TGTGCCACCAACGGCCCCGCGGTGGACTATGGCTACACCTTC; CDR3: CATNGPAVDYGYTF
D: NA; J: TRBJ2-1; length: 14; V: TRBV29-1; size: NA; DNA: TGCAGCGCCATGACAGGTTCCTCCTACAATGAGCAGTTCTTC; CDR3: CSAMTGSSYNEQFF
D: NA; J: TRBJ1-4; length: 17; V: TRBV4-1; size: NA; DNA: TGCGCCAGCAACTCCCCAACAACAGGTTGGGGGAGTGAAAAACTGTTTTTT; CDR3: CASNSPTTGWGSEKLFF
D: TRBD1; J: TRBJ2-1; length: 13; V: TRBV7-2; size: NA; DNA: TGTGCCAGCAGCACAGACAGGGGCTCTGAGCAGTTCTTC; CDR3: CASSTDRGSEQFF
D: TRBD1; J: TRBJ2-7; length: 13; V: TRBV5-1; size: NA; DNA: TGCGCCAGCAGTTGGGGACAGTCCTACGAGCAGTACTTC; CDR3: CASSWGQSYEQYF
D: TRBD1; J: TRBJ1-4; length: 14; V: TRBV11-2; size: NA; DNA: TGTGCCAGCAGCTTGGGACAGAGAAATGACAAACTGTTTTTT; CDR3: CASSLGQRNDKLFF
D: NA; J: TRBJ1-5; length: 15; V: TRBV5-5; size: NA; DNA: TGTGCCAGCAGCTTGTATTCCCCTGACAGTTCACCCCAGCATTTT; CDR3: CASSLYSPDSSPQHF
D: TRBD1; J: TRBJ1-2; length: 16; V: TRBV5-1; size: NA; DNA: TGCGCCAGCAGCTGGGGCGGACAGGGGGAAGTTAATGGCTACACCTTC; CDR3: CASSWGGQGEVNGYTF
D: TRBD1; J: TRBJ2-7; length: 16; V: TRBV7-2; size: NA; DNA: TGTGCCAGCAGCGGATACCGGGACAGCTTAACCTACGAGCAGTACTTC; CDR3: CASSGYRDSLTYEQYF
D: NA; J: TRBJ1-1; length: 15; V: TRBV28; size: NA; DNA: TGTGCCAGCAGCCCCCCCCAGGGTAGGAACACTGAAGCTTTCTTT; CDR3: CASSPPQGRNTEAFF
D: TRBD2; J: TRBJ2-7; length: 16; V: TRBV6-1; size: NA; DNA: TGTGCCAGCAGTGCGCGACTAGCGGGGAGCTCCTACGAGCAGTACTTC; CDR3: CASSARLAGSSYEQYF
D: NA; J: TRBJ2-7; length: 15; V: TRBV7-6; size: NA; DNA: TGTGCCAGCAGCTTAGCCAGAGGGGGGCCGAACGAGCAGTACTTC; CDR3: CASSLARGGPNEQYF
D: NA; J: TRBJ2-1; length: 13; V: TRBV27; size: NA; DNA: TGTGCCAGCAGAAGGGGGAGTTTCGATGAGCAGTTCTTC; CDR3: CASRRGSFDEQFF
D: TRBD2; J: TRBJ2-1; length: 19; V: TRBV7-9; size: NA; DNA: TGTGCCAGCAGCTCCAACCCCCTATCGGCTAGCGGGAGGGCCAATGAGCAGTTCTTC; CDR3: CASSSNPLSASGRANEQFF
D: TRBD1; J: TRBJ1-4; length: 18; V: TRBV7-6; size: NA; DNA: TGTGCCAGCAGCTCCCCCGAGGACAGGGCAGGAACTAATGAAAAACTGTTTTTT; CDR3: CASSSPEDRAGTNEKLFF
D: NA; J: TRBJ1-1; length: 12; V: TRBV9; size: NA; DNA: TGTGCCAGCAGCCTTCCCAGTACTGAAGCTTTCTTT; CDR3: CASSLPSTEAFF
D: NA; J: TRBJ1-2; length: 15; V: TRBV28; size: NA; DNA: TGTGCCAGCAGCTCGGGGTGGGCAGGGGAAGCCGGCTACACCTTC; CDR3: CASSSGWAGEAGYTF
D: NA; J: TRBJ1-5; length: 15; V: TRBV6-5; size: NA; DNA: TGTGCCAGCAGTTACTCCTTCGGAGGCAATCAGCCCCAGCATTTT; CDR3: CASSYSFGGNQPQHF
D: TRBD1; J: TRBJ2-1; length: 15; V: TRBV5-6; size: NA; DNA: TGTGCCAGCAGCTATTGGGCGGACAGGTTGGCTGAGCAGTTCTTC; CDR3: CASSYWADRLAEQFF
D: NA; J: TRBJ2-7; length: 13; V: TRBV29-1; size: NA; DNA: TGCAGCGTTGAAGAGGGTCTCCCCTACGAGCAGTACTTC; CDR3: CSVEEGLPYEQYF
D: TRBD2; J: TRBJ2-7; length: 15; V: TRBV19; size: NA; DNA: TGTGCCAGTAGTATACGGGCGGGAGGAAGTTACGAGCAGTACTTC; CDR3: CASSIRAGGSYEQYF
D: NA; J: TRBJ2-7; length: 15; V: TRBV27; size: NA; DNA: TGTGCCAGCAGTTTAACGGGACTCCCGGTCTACGAGCAGTACTTC; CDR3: CASSLTGLPVYEQYF
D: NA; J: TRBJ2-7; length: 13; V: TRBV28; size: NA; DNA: TGTGCCAGCAGTTTCTCGGGTCCCTACGAGCAGTACTTC; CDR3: CASSFSGPYEQYF
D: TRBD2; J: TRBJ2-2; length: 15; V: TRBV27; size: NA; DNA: TGTGCCAGCAGTTTCGCGGGGGGGAACACCGGGGAGCTGTTTTTT; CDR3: CASSFAGGNTGELFF
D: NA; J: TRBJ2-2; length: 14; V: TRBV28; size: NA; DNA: TGTGCCAGCAGTTTCCCAGGGTACACCGGGGAGCTGTTTTTT; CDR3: CASSFPGYTGELFF
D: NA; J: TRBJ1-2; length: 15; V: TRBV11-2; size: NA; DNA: TGTGCCAGCAGCTCCCTGGGGGGGGCTTCCTATGGCTACACCTTC; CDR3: CASSSLGGASYGYTF
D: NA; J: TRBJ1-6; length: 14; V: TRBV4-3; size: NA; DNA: TGCGCCAGCAGCCAAGATTGGGGCAGATCGCCCCTCCACTTT; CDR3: CASSQDWGRSPLHF
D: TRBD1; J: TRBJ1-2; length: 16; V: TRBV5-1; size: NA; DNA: TGCGCCAGCAGCTTGGGACAGGGAGAATTTGGCTATGGCTACACCTTC; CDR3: CASSLGQGEFGYGYTF
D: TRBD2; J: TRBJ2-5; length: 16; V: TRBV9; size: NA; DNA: TGTGCCAGCAGCCCCGTCTGGCGGGAGCCCCAAGAGACCCAGTACTTC; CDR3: CASSPVWREPQETQYF
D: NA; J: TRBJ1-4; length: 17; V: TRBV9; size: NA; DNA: TGTGCCAGCAGCGTAGATTTAGGGGGGACGGAAAATGAAAAACTGTTTTTT; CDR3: CASSVDLGGTENEKLFF
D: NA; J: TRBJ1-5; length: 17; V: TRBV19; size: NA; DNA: TGTGCCAGTAGTATAGATGTTCTGGGGGAGAGCAATCAGCCCCAGCATTTT; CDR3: CASSIDVLGESNQPQHF
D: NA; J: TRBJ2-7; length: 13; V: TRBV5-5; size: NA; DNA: TGTGCCAGCAGCTCAGAGAAAGTCTACGAGCAGTACTTC; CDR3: CASSSEKVYEQYF
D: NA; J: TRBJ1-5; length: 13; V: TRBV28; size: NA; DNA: TGTGCCAGCAGTTTATTATCAAATCAGCCCCAGCATTTT; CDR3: CASSLLSNQPQHF